These 4 T cell receptor beta chains were all obtained from the same sample, sequenced in a study of shared clonotypes between healthy human individuals. Repertoires were generated with immunoSEQ multiplex PCR, while TCRdb's copy carries only in-frame clones and drops some. The sample gives 490,000 or so clones, 60% to 85% of which show up once; under 15% is in the top ten. Material: PBMCs. These receptors all come from a woman in her 40s in good health. Some clones in this sample may be carry-over from other donors' samples.

As concerns this clone: A clone one base away is much larger, so this may be a read error. The chain recombines TRBV19 with TRBJ2-7; D possibly corresponds to TRBD1 (6 bases). The CDR3 is 13 residues long. V gave up 2 bases and J gave up 3 bases, with 8 bases separating them. Looked up from germline, CDR1 is LNHDA and CDR2 is SQIVND (reference sequence). As DNA, the CDR3 is TGTGCCAGTAGTATAACAGGGATCTACGAGCAGTACTTC. It specifies CASSITGIYEQYF.

The chain couples TRBV7-3 to TRBJ2-2; D remains ambiguous. The V and J ends lost 5 bases and 1 base respectively, with 11 bases between them. The germline V gene has CDR1 SGHTA and CDR2 FQGTGA. The CDR3 runs 15 residues. CDR3 nucleotide sequence: TGTGCCAGCAGCCTCTTTGGACGGAACACCGGGGAGCTGTTTTTT. Its translation is CASSLFGRNTGELFF.

In DNA, the CDR3 is TGCAGCGTTGCCAGGACTAGCGGGAGCTCCTACAATGAGCAGTTCTTC. It yields the protein CSVARTSGSSYNEQFF. The rearrangement links TRBV29-1 to TRBJ2-1, with 13 bases identical to TRBD2. The germline V gene has CDR1 SQVTM and CDR2 ANQGSEA. This CDR3 region has 16 residues. The J segment lost 0 bases and the V segment lost 4 bases, leaving 3 bases of the junction unmatched.

This chain connects TRBV5-1 to TRBJ2-6; tentatively, D is TRBD1 (5 bases). The CDR3 has 15 residues. Deletions cut 4 bases from V and 0 bases from J, with 8 bases between. The germline V gene encodes CDR1 SGHRS and CDR2 YFSETQ. In DNA form, the CDR3 reads TGCGCCAGCAGCATAGACAGCTCTGGGGCCAACGTCCTGACTTTC. It specifies CASSIDSSGANVLTF.